This T cell receptor (beta chain) was recorded in a study of CD8 T cells in Susac syndrome. Unmatched junction bases numbered 5, after V lost 0 bases and J lost 6 bases. Germline-derived CDR1 and CDR2 are MNHEY and SVGEGT. The CDR3 is made up of 14 amino acids. It was with random hexamers that roughly 0.5 to 1 ug RNA was reverse transcribed. A multiplex approach, immunoSEQ multiplex PCR, amplified TCR beta CDR3 across 54 Vbeta and 13 Jbeta. A single record per CDR3 protein comes from TCRdb applying MiXCR to the immunoSEQ multiplex PCR reads. Counted here are about 130,000 distinct CDR3 sequences, around 90% occurring once; the ten biggest clones make up about 0.25%. Blood CD8+ and CD4+ T cells underwent high-throughput TCR beta sequencing. Control patients had untreated stable or active relapsing-remitting multiple sclerosis by revised McDonald criteria. TEMRA cells were FACS-enriched, while CD8+ and CD4+ T cells were negatively isolated.

This receptor was taken from a human donor with multiple sclerosis. The rearrangement uses TRBV6-2 or TRBV6-3 and TRBJ2-7; 7 positions match TRBD1. Sequenced input: CD8+ T cells from PBMCs. The CDR3 spells CASSYSPSGGEQYF. DNA of the CDR3: TGTGCCAGCAGTTACTCACCCTCAGGGGGCGAGCAGTACTTC.